Listed below are T cell receptor beta chains from one sample, sequenced in a study of T cells in Graves' hyperthyroidism and ophthalmopathy. TCRdb re-called the multiplex PCR reads with MiXCR, one entry per CDR3 protein. The sample has roughly 580,000 distinct CDR3 sequences, around 42% seen once. Sample: peripheral blood or thyroid tissue (not recorded which). Source of these receptors: a woman in her late teens or twenties with Graves' hyperthyroidism. The CDR3 runs from the conserved cysteine through the conserved F or W. D genes are given only for firm matches. Clone size is not always given. Where it is, it says once, few, many or a class for expanded clones.

D	J	V	size	CDR3	DNA
-	TRBJ1-3	TRBV10-3	many	CAISESSATGNTIYF	TGTGCCATCAGTGAGTCAAGTGCTACTGGAAACACCATATATTTT
-	TRBJ2-5	TRBV2	-	CASSFSPGEAQEIQYF	TGTGCCAGCAGTTTTTCCCCGGGGGAGGCCCAAGAGATCCAGTACTTC
-	TRBJ2-7	TRBV10-3	many	CAISEGASGRGTYEQYF	TGTGCCATCAGTGAGGGGGCCAGCGGTCGAGGAACCTACGAGCAGTACTTC
TRBD1	TRBJ1-2	TRBV2	few	CASSLRGPGYGYTF	TGTGCCAGCAGTTTAAGGGGGCCCGGCTATGGCTACACCTTC
-	TRBJ2-5	TRBV29-1	-	CSVEIGGGETQYF	TGCAGCGTTGAAATCGGCGGCGGGGAGACCCAGTACTTC
-	TRBJ1-5	TRBV10-3	-	CAISSWGYSNQPQHF	TGTGCCATCAGCAGCTGGGGATATAGCAATCAGCCCCAGCATTTT
-	TRBJ1-5	TRBV29-1	-	CSLVPGTGQPQHF	TGCAGCTTGGTGCCGGGAACGGGTCAGCCCCAGCATTTT
TRBD1	TRBJ1-2	TRBV7-9	-	CASSKGQNYGYTF	TGTGCCAGCAGCAAGGGACAGAACTATGGCTACACCTTC
-	TRBJ2-7	TRBV10-3	many	CASSEYDYEQYF	TGTGCCAGCAGTGAATACGATTACGAGCAGTACTTC
-	TRBJ1-2	TRBV6-4	-	CASSDSDRALYGYTF	TGTGCCAGCAGCGACTCGGACAGAGCCTTGTATGGCTACACCTTC
-	TRBJ1-4	TRBV2	-	CASSEAPGGNEKLFF	TGTGCCAGCAGTGAAGCCCCGGGAGGTAATGAAAAACTGTTTTTT
-	TRBJ1-5	TRBV7-2	many	CASNLGGEQPQHF	TGTGCCAGCAACTTAGGGGGTGAACAGCCCCAGCATTTT
-	TRBJ2-5	TRBV12-3/TRBV12-4	-	CASGLTETQETQYF	TGTGCCAGCGGTTTAACCGAGACCCAAGAGACCCAGTACTTC
-	TRBJ1-1	TRBV29-1	few	CSVRPGGITEAFF	TGCAGCGTCCGACCGGGGGGCATCACTGAAGCTTTCTTT
TRBD1	TRBJ1-2	TRBV25-1	-	CASSTSGGGDGYTF	TGTGCCAGCAGTACCTCAGGGGGCGGAGATGGCTACACCTTC
-	TRBJ2-5	TRBV2	-	CASSDPTVKQETQYF	TGTGCCAGCAGTGATCCGACGGTAAAACAAGAGACCCAGTACTTC
TRBD1	TRBJ1-2	TRBV7-9	-	CASNSQGLGDGYTF	TGTGCCAGCAACTCACAGGGGTTGGGGGATGGCTACACCTTC
-	TRBJ1-4	TRBV2	-	CASRRLAGYEKLFF	TGTGCCAGCAGGAGGCTCGCCGGGTATGAAAAACTGTTTTTT
TRBD2	TRBJ2-7	TRBV29-1	-	CSQVASGSYEQYF	TGCAGCCAGGTGGCTAGCGGGAGTTACGAGCAGTACTTC
-	TRBJ2-7	TRBV2	many	CASSDLGGVLDEQYF	TGTGCCAGCAGTGATTTGGGAGGCGTTTTGGACGAGCAGTACTTC
-	TRBJ1-1	TRBV24-1	many	CATSGVGNTEAFF	TGTGCCACCAGTGGAGTGGGGAACACTGAAGCTTTCTTT
-	TRBJ1-1	TRBV2	many	CASSRGEANTEAFF	TGTGCCAGCAGTAGGGGCGAAGCCAACACTGAAGCTTTCTTT
TRBD1	TRBJ1-2	TRBV7-2	many	CASSSDRGVNGYTF	TGTGCCAGCAGCTCCGACAGGGGTGTGAATGGCTACACCTTC
-	TRBJ2-5	TRBV29-1	-	CSSQGTGETQYF	TGCAGCTCACAGGGTACCGGAGAGACCCAGTACTTC
TRBD1	TRBJ2-2	TRBV15	many	CATSRNRGDTGELFF	TGTGCCACCAGCAGGAACAGGGGGGACACCGGGGAGCTGTTTTTT
-	TRBJ2-7	TRBV14	-	CASDRDNDHEQYF	TGTGCCAGCGACCGGGACAACGACCACGAGCAGTACTTC
-	TRBJ2-5	TRBV2	-	CASSVSPGPSAGPETQYF	TGTGCCAGCAGCGTCTCTCCGGGGCCCAGCGCCGGACCGGAGACCCAGTACTTC
-	TRBJ1-6	TRBV6-6	many	CASSYSASPLHF	TGTGCCAGCAGTTACTCAGCCTCACCCCTCCACTTT
TRBD1	TRBJ1-5	TRBV19	few	CASKVDRGSGQPQHF	TGTGCCAGTAAGGTCGACAGGGGAAGTGGTCAGCCCCAGCATTTT
TRBD1	TRBJ1-2	TRBV12-3/TRBV12-4	few	CASSLAPGQGIEGYTF	TGTGCCAGCAGTTTAGCACCGGGACAGGGGATTGAAGGCTACACCTTC
-	TRBJ2-7	TRBV29-1	-	CSVGREEQYF	TGCAGCGTTGGGAGGGAAGAGCAGTACTTC
-	TRBJ1-5	TRBV19	-	CASRKVTTAQPQHF	TGTGCCAGTAGGAAGGTGACTACGGCTCAGCCCCAGCATTTT
-	TRBJ2-2	TRBV15	-	CATSRQGRTGELFF	TGTGCCACCAGCAGGCAGGGGCGCACCGGGGAGCTGTTTTTT